This passage covers 4 T cell receptor beta chains from one sample sequenced in a study of blood T cell repertoires in COVID-19. Clones were read by immunoSEQ multiplex PCR, and TCRdb kept only the in-frame ones, dropping some. The table includes roughly 250,000 clones, 65% to 80% detected once. The specimen was peripheral blood. These receptors all come from a woman in her forties with active or convalescent COVID-19.

The J gene is TRBJ2-2, the V gene TRBV2; D call uncertain. The V and J ends lost 8 bases and 5 bases respectively, with 18 bases between them. Germline CDR1 reads SNHLY; CDR2 reads FYNNEI. The CDR3 spans 15 residues. In DNA form, the CDR3 reads TGTGCCAGCGCCTCGGCGCCTCTGAGGACCGGGGAGCTGTTTTTT. This gives the protein CASASAPLRTGELFF.

The V and J genes are TRBV9 and TRBJ2-5; maybe TRBD2 (6 bases). Trimming took 4 bases from V and 4 from J, leaving 11 bases between them. Germline V gene data show CDR1 as SGDLS and CDR2 as YYNGEE. The CDR3 totals 13 residues. The CDR3 coding sequence is TGTGCCAGCAGCCCAGGGAGGCGAGAGACCCAGTACTTC. Its protein product is CASSPGRRETQYF.

This chain uses TRBV5-6 with TRBJ1-2; TRBD1 is a possible D gene (6 bases). Trimming took off 6 bases at V and 0 bases at J, with 12 bases between the two ends. Per the germline V gene, CDR1 is SGHDT and CDR2 is YYEEEE. This CDR3 region has 14 residues. DNA for the CDR3: TGTGCCAGCACCCCGACAGGTTCTAACTATGGCTACACCTTC. As protein: CASTPTGSNYGYTF.

This clone was seen a handful of times. V and J are TRBV30 and TRBJ2-3, with D tentatively TRBD2 (5 bases). There are 15 residues in the CDR3. Germline CDR1 is GTSNPN and CDR2 is SVGIG (reference sequence). The ends were cut back, 0 bases at V and 1 base at J, with 11 bases in the middle. CDR3: CAWSVQRRGTDTQYF. In DNA, the CDR3 is TGTGCCTGGAGTGTACAGAGGCGGGGCACAGATACGCAGTATTTT.